The 29 T cell receptor beta chains below were found in one sample sequenced in a study of T cell responses to AZD1222 COVID-19 vaccine. This table comes from immunoSEQ multiplex PCR, and its TCRdb copy is limited to in-frame clones, with some not included. This sample has approximately 90,000 clones, with around 87% found just once. Material: peripheral blood, obtained on day 0 of AZD1222 vaccination. These TCRs come from an adult in good health.

This sequence joins TRBV5-1 and TRBJ1-1, with unresolved D. V was pared by 4 bases and J by 1 base, with 14 bases between. The germline V gene encodes CDR1 SGHRS and CDR2 YFSETQ. The CDR3 loop spans 15 amino acids. This CDR3 reads CASSPGPRGNTEAFF. In DNA, the CDR3 is TGCGCCAGCAGCCCCGGACCCCGAGGGAACACTGAAGCTTTCTTT.

The chain employs TRBV19 and TRBJ1-5; unclear D gene. Germline V gene sequence: CDR1 LNHDA, CDR2 SQIVND (reference sequence). Trimming pared 4 bases from V and 3 bases from J, leaving 10 bases between. CDR3 length: 14 residues. Here the CDR3 DNA reads TGTGCCAGTAGTAGTATGGGCACCAATCAGCCCCAGCATTTT. It yields the protein CASSSMGTNQPQHF.

The chain uses TRBV6-1 and TRBJ1-6; 8 nucleotides match TRBD1. Germline trimming cut 7 bases from V and 7 bases from J; bases unmatched to any gene: 3. The germline V gene has CDR1 MNHNS and CDR2 SASEGT. This CDR3 has 13 residues. CDR3 amino acids: CASTRQGNSPLHF. The CDR3 nucleotides read TGTGCCAGCACGAGACAGGGGAATTCACCCCTCCACTTT.

The chain recombines TRBV25-1 with TRBJ1-2; D unclear. Trimming shortened V by 3 bases and J by 8 bases, and 7 bases separated the two germline ends. This CDR3 is built from 11 residues. The germline V gene encodes CDR1 MGHDK and CDR2 SYGVNS. This CDR3 reads CASSDPGGYTF. The CDR3 DNA reads as TGTGCCAGCAGTGACCCGGGCGGCTACACCTTC.

The CDR3 spells CSAGGTGGGEKLFF. CDR3 DNA: TGCAGCGCCGGGGGGACAGGGGGCGGTGAAAAACTGTTTTTT. The chain joins TRBV29-1 to TRBJ1-4; 12 bases align to TRBD1. After removal of 7 bases from V and 7 bases from J, the junction contained 7 bases not matched to a gene. CDR3 length equals 14 residues. Per the germline V gene, CDR1 is SQVTM and CDR2 is ANQGSEA.

The gene calls are TRBV6-5 and TRBJ1-4; 9 nucleotides align to TRBD1. Germline-derived CDR1 and CDR2 are MNHEY and SVGAGI. V dropped 3 bases and J dropped 3; count of bases not matched to a gene: 2. The CDR3 loop spans 15 amino acids. The CDR3 loop is CASSYGDRANEKLFF. CDR3 coding DNA: TGTGCCAGCAGTTATGGGGACAGGGCTAATGAAAAACTGTTTTTT.

This sequence joins TRBV10-3 and TRBJ1-4, with TRBD1 matching over 8 bases. V gave up 5 bases and J gave up 6 bases; unmatched junction bases: 5. The germline CDR1 and CDR2 sequences are ENHRY and SYGVKD. This CDR3 has 14 amino acids. CDR3 coding DNA: TGTGCCATCAGTTCCGGGACAGGTTATGAAAAACTGTTTTTT. This translates into CAISSGTGYEKLFF.

The J gene is TRBJ2-7, the V gene TRBV7-3, with 7 bases aligning to TRBD1. V shed 4 bases, J shed 7 bases, and the junction held 7 bases outside the gene matches. The CDR3 consists of 13 residues. Germline V CDR1 and CDR2: SGHTA, FQGTGA. The CDR3 loop reads CASSSTRQGEQYF. The CDR3 DNA is TGTGCCAGCAGCTCTACGCGACAGGGTGAGCAGTACTTC.

The chain employs TRBV2 and TRBJ1-6; 9 nucleotides match TRBD1. In germline, CDR1 is SNHLY, CDR2 FYNNEI. This CDR3 has 16 amino acids. With V trimmed by 5 bases and J by 3 bases, 5 bases remained unmatched. The chain's CDR3 is CASSMMTGGYNSPLHF. CDR3 bases: TGTGCCAGCAGTATGATGACAGGGGGCTATAATTCACCCCTCCACTTT.

The chain uses TRBV6-6 and TRBJ1-1; weak D call: TRBD1 (5 bases). The germline V gene encodes CDR1 MNHNY and CDR2 SVGAGI (reference sequence). There are 14 residues in the CDR3. The V gene lost 6 bases and the J gene lost 8 bases, with 19 bases spanning the gap. CDR3 nucleotide sequence: TGTGCCAGCAGCACCCTCGGGGGATTGAGGGAAGCTTTCTTT. As protein: CASSTLGGLREAFF.

The chain is built from TRBV4-1 and TRBJ1-2, with 7 positions matching TRBD1. Germline V gives CDR1 MGHRA, CDR2 YSYEKL. CDR3 length: 14 residues. V dropped 4 bases and J dropped 4; count of bases not matched to a gene: 6. CDR3 DNA sequence: TGCGCCAGCAGCCGGGGGACAGAAAGCTATGGCTACACCTTC. It yields the protein CASSRGTESYGYTF.

The chain has TRBV5-8 and TRBJ2-4; 7 nucleotides align to TRBD2. Germline assignment: CDR1 SGHTS and CDR2 YDEGEE. The CDR3 has 17 residues. V trimming: 4 bases; J trimming: 2 bases; junction bases outside the gene matches: 12. CDR3 in amino acids: CASSRRSGGVTKNIQYF. The CDR3 bases are TGTGCCAGCAGCCGTCGGTCGGGGGGTGTGACCAAAAACATTCAGTACTTC.

The V and J genes are TRBV12-3 or TRBV12-4 and TRBJ1-2; maybe TRBD1 (6 bases). Trimming removed 7 bases at V and 8 bases at J, with 17 bases between. The CDR3 is 13 residues long. The CDR3: CASTPQGSKGYTF. CDR3 coding DNA: TGTGCCAGCACCCCCCAGGGGAGTAAAGGCTACACCTTC.

The chain employs TRBV6-5 and TRBJ1-4; tentatively, D is TRBD1 (5 bases). In germline, CDR1 is MNHEY, CDR2 SVGAGI. The germline V and J ends were trimmed by 6 bases and 8 bases, with 19 bases remaining between them. This CDR3 is 15 amino acids long. The CDR3 bases are TGTGCCAGCAGGACATTCGTTGGGGCGTACGAAAAACTGTTTTTT. Translated, it gives CASRTFVGAYEKLFF.

V gene TRBV2 combines with J gene TRBJ1-2; D not certain. Germline V CDR1 and CDR2: SNHLY, FYNNEI. Between the trimmed V and J ends, which lost 2 bases and 0 bases, there was a span of 10 bases. The CDR3 has 15 amino acids. The CDR3 region is CASSERSRTNYGYTF. As DNA, the CDR3 is TGTGCCAGCAGTGAACGGTCTCGGACTAACTATGGCTACACCTTC.

This chain connects TRBV9 to TRBJ1-3; D perhaps matches TRBD1 (6 bases). Trimming stripped 0 bases from V and 8 bases from J, with 12 bases between. CDR3 length equals 14 residues. CDR1 SGDLS and CDR2 YYNGEE come from the germline V gene. The CDR3, as DNA: TGTGCCAGCAGCGTAGGGGGGGCTGAGGACACCATATATTTT. Amino acids: CASSVGGAEDTIYF.

The J gene is TRBJ2-7, the V gene TRBV2; maybe TRBD1 (6 bases). Between the trimmed V and J ends, which lost 8 bases and 6 bases, there was a span of 8 bases. The CDR3 spans 10 residues. In germline, CDR1 is SNHLY, CDR2 FYNNEI. CDR3 sequence: CASGQFEQYF. CDR3 DNA: TGTGCCAGCGGACAGTTCGAGCAGTACTTC. The full variable domain, rest sourced from reference TRBV2 and TRBJ2-7, is EPEVTQTPSHQVTQMGQEVILRCVPISNHLYFYWYRQILGQKVEFLVSFYNNEISEKSEIFDDQFSVERPDGSNFTLKIRSTKLEDSAMYFCASGQFEQYFGPGTRLTVT.

The V call is TRBV5-1, the J call TRBJ1-1; the D gene is possibly TRBD1 (5 bases). In germline, CDR1 is SGHRS, CDR2 YFSETQ. V was cut by 2 bases and J by 4 bases, with 9 bases left in between. CDR3 length: 13 amino acids. In DNA, the CDR3 is TGCGCCAGCAGCTTCCCGGGGGGCACTGAAGCTTTCTTT. Residues: CASSFPGGTEAFF. Based on the CDR3 plus reference TRBV5-1 and TRBJ1-1, the full variable domain is KAGVTQTPRYLIKTRGQQVTLSCSPISGHRSVSWYQQTPGQGLQFLFEYFSETQRNKGNFPGRFSGRQFSNSRSEMNVSTLELGDSALYLCASSFPGGTEAFFGQGTRLTVV.

The gene calls are TRBV7-6 and TRBJ1-4; D is ambiguous. Trimming stripped 2 bases from V and 2 bases from J, with 15 bases between. The CDR3 has 17 residues. The V gene's germline CDR1 is SGHVS and CDR2 FNYEAQ. The CDR3 DNA reads as TGTGCCAGCAGCTTATTTGGGTCACATAGGACTAATGAAAAACTGTTTTTT. It specifies CASSLFGSHRTNEKLFF.

This sequence joins TRBV7-3 and TRBJ2-3; no definite D call. Trimming removed 3 bases at V and 2 bases at J, with 12 bases between. From germline, CDR1 is SGHTA and CDR2 FQGTGA. The CDR3 covers 15 residues. The CDR3 nucleotides read TGTGCCAGCAGCTTTGGCTGGTCCAACACAGATACGCAGTATTTT. Encoded protein: CASSFGWSNTDTQYF.

V and J are TRBV5-1 and TRBJ1-1; D is possibly TRBD1 (6 bases). Germline values: CDR1 SGHRS, CDR2 YFSETQ. This CDR3 is built from 14 residues. V dropped 4 bases and J dropped 5 bases, with 15 bases sitting between them. The CDR3, as DNA: TGCGCCAGCAGCAACGGACAGATTGGAACTGAAGCTTTCTTT. Translating gives CASSNGQIGTEAFF.

The V call is TRBV4-1, the J call TRBJ2-1; D may be TRBD1 or TRBD2 (5 bases each). Per the germline V gene, CDR1 is MGHRA and CDR2 is YSYEKL. The CDR3 sequence is 14 residues long. Trimming took 3 bases from V and 8 from J, leaving 14 bases between them. The CDR3 region has the DNA TGCGCCAGCAGCCAGTCCCCGGGGCCGGATGAGCAGTTCTTC. Protein product: CASSQSPGPDEQFF.

This clone was detected many times. This sequence joins TRBV15 and TRBJ1-3; D remains ambiguous. The germline V gene has CDR1 LNHNV and CDR2 YYDKDF (reference sequence). This CDR3 is 16 amino acids long. V was pared by 1 base and J by 1 base, with 11 bases between. CDR3 DNA sequence: TGTGCCACCAGCAGAGCGGTTGAGATTTCTGGAAACACCATATATTTT. Its protein product is CATSRAVEISGNTIYF.

V gene TRBV6-5 combines with J gene TRBJ2-7; no firm D call. V was pared by 7 bases and J by 3 bases, with 16 bases between. CDR1 MNHEY and CDR2 SVGAGI come from the germline V gene. There are 14 residues in the CDR3. CDR3 bases: TGTGCCAGCAAATATGGCCAGGAAGACTACGAGCAGTACTTC. Translation: CASKYGQEDYEQYF.

This chain uses TRBV7-3 with TRBJ2-3, with TRBD2 as a possible D gene (6 bases). V dropped 3 bases and J dropped 1 base, with 11 bases sitting between them. This CDR3 comprises 15 residues. Germline loops: CDR1 SGHTA, CDR2 FQGTGA. The CDR3 here is CASSFYTGGTDTQYF. DNA for the CDR3: TGTGCCAGCAGCTTTTATACGGGGGGCACAGATACGCAGTATTTT.

V is TRBV18 and J is TRBJ2-3; no reliable D call. Per the germline V gene, CDR1 is KGHSH and CDR2 is LQKENI. CDR3 length: 11 residues. V was trimmed by 2 bases and J by 5 bases, leaving 2 bases between them. DNA for the CDR3: TGTGCCAGCTCACCAGAAGATACGCAGTATTTT. It is translated as CASSPEDTQYF.

The gene calls are TRBV25-1 and TRBJ2-6; a weak D match, TRBD2 (6 bases). V was pared by 3 bases and J by 2 bases, with 14 bases between. The V gene's germline CDR1 is MGHDK and CDR2 SYGVNS. This CDR3 comprises 17 residues. Here the CDR3 reads CASSDLGGSAGANVLTF. CDR3 bases: TGTGCCAGCAGTGACCTGGGGGGTTCGGCTGGGGCCAACGTCCTGACTTTC.

V gene TRBV6-5 combines with J gene TRBJ1-5; D possibly corresponds to TRBD1 (5 bases). V was clipped by 3 bases and J by 3 bases, with 12 bases between them. This CDR3 has 15 residues. Germline CDR1 is MNHEY and CDR2 is SVGAGI. The DNA for the CDR3 is TGTGCCAGCAGTTATTCTGGGGGAACCAATCAGCCCCAGCATTTT. Translation gives CASSYSGGTNQPQHF.

The chain recombines TRBV5-4 with TRBJ2-3; TRBD2 matches at 8 bases. The CDR3 has 17 residues. In germline, CDR1 is SGHNT, CDR2 YYREEE (reference sequence). Trimming at V came to 0 bases and at J to 4 bases, leaving 10 bases not matched to a gene. The CDR3 loop is CASSLASLARGADTQYF. The CDR3 nucleotides read TGTGCCAGCAGCTTGGCCTCTCTTGCGCGGGGGGCAGATACGCAGTATTTT.